This T cell receptor beta chain was identified in a study of blood T cell repertoires in COVID-19. Study overall: The cDNA or gDNA used as material had been derived from T cells, B-cell-depleted T cells, or PBMCs.

The CDR3 length is 18 residues. Authors' analysis steps: Researchers report that nucleated cell counts were estimated from reference gene primer amplification. The method was immunoSEQ multiplex PCR; TCRdb's version includes in-frame clones alone and lacks a portion of them. V and J calls plus clone size are reproduced from that table; the DNA served to infer D and trimming. The sample lists about 210,000 clones, more than 75% occurring once. The sample consisted of peripheral blood. The genes are TRBV12-1 and TRBJ1-2; TRBD1 is taken as the D call from the table, unchecked against the DNA. TRBV12-1 corresponds to a pseudogene. The sequence came from a woman in her thirties or forties with acute or convalescent COVID-19. The CDR3, as DNA: TGTGCCAGCAGCTTTGCGCCTGGACAGGCCGATGCCTCCTATGGCTACACCTTC. This encodes CASSFAPGQADASYGYTF.